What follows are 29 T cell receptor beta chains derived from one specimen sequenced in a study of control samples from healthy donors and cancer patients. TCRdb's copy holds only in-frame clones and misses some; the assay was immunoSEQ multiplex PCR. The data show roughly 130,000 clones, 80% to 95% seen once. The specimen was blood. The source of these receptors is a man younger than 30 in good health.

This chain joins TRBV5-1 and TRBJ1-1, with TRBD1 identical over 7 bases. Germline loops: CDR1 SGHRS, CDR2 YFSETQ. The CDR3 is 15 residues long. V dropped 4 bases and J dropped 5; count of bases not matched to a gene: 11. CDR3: CASSPDRALRTEAFF. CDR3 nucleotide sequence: TGCGCCAGCAGCCCCGACAGGGCCCTGAGGACTGAAGCTTTCTTT. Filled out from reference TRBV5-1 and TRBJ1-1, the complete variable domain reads KAGVTQTPRYLIKTRGQQVTLSCSPISGHRSVSWYQQTPGQGLQFLFEYFSETQRNKGNFPGRFSGRQFSNSRSEMNVSTLELGDSALYLCASSPDRALRTEAFFGQGTRLTVV.

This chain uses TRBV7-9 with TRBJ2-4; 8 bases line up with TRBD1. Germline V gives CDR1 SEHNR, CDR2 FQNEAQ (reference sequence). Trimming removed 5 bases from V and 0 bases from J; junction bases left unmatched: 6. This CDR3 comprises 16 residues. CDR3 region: CASSKTGGLAKNIQYF. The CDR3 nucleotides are TGTGCCAGCAGCAAAACAGGGGGATTAGCCAAAAACATTCAGTACTTC.

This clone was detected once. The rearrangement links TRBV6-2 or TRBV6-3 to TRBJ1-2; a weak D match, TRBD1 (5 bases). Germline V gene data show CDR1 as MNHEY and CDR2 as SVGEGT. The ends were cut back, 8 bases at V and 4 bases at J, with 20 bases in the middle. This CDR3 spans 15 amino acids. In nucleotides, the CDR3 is TGTGCCAGCGGCCCGAGGGGCAGAAGCCGCTATGGCTACACCTTC. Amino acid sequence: CASGPRGRSRYGYTF.

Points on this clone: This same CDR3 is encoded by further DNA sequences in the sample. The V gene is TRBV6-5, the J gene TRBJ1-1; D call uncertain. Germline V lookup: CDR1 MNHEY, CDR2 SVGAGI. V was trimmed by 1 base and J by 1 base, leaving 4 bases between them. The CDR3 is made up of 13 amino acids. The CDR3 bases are TGTGCCAGCAGTTACTTGCAGAACACTGAAGCTTTCTTT. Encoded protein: CASSYLQNTEAFF.

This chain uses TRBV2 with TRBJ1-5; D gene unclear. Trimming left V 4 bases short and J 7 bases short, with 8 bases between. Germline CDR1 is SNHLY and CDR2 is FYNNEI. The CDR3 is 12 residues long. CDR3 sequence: CASSVAGQPQHF. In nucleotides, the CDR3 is TGTGCCAGCAGTGTGGCGGGGCAGCCCCAGCATTTT. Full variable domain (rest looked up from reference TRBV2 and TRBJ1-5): EPEVTQTPSHQVTQMGQEVILRCVPISNHLYFYWYRQILGQKVEFLVSFYNNEISEKSEIFDDQFSVERPDGSNFTLKIRSTKLEDSAMYFCASSVAGQPQHFGDGTRLSIL.

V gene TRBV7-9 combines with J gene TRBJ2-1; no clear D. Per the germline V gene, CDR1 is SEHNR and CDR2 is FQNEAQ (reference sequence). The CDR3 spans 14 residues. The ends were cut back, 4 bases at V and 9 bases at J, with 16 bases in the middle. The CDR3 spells CASSSASSLGEQFF. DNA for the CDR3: TGTGCCAGCAGCTCCGCCTCTAGTCTCGGTGAGCAGTTCTTC.

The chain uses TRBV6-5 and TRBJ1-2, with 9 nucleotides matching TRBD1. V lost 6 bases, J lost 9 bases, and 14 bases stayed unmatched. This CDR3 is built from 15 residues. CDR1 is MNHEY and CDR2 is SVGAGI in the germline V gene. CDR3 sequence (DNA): TGTGCCAGCAGATCCCAAACCGGGACAGGGACGAGCTACACCTTC. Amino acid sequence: CASRSQTGTGTSYTF.

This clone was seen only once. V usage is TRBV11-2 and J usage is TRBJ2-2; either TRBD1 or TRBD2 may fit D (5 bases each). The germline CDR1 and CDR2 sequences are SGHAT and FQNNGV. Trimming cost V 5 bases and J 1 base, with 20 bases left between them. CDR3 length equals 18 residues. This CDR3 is CASSPAGLRDGNTGELFF. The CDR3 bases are TGTGCCAGCAGCCCCGCGGGCCTCCGGGACGGGAACACCGGGGAGCTGTTTTTT.

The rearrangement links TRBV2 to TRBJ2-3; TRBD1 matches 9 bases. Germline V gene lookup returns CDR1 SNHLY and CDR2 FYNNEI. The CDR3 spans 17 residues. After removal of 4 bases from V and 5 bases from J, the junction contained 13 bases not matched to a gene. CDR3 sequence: CASSGPGWGQGGDTQYF. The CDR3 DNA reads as TGTGCCAGCAGTGGGCCGGGGTGGGGACAGGGAGGAGATACGCAGTATTTT.

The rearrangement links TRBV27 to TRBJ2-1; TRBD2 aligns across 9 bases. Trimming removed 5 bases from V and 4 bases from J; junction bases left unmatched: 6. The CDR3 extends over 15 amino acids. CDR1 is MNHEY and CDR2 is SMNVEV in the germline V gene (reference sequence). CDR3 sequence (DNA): TGTGCCAGCAGTCCGACCCTAGCGGGATACAATGAGCAGTTCTTC. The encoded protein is CASSPTLAGYNEQFF.

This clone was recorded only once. Here the CDR3 DNA reads TGTGCCAGCAGGGCCGGGACAGGGAGCACAGATACGCAGTATTTT. It encodes CASRAGTGSTDTQYF. J is TRBJ2-3 and V is TRBV6-1, with 9 nucleotides matching TRBD1. Per the germline V gene, CDR1 is MNHNS and CDR2 is SASEGT. J was trimmed by 0 bases and V by 6 bases; bases with no gene match: 4. The CDR3 runs to 15 residues.

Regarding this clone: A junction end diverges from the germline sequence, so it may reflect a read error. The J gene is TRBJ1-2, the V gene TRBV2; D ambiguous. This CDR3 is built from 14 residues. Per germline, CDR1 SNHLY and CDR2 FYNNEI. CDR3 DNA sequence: TGTGCCAGCAGTGTGGCATCCTCTAAGTATGGCTACACCTTC. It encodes CASSVASSKYGYTF. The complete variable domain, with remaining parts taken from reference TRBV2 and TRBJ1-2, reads EPEVTQTPSHQVTQMGQEVILRCVPISNHLYFYWYRQILGQKVEFLVSFYNNEISEKSEIFDDQFSVERPDGSNFTLKIRSTKLEDSAMYFCASSVASSKYGYTFGSGTRLTVV.

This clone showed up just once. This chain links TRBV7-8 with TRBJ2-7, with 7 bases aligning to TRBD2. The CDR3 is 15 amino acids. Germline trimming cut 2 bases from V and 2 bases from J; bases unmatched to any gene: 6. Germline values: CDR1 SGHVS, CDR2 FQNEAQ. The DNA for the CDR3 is TGTGCCAGCAGCTTACCCGGGGGGAGAGCCTACGAGCAGTACTTC. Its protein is CASSLPGGRAYEQYF. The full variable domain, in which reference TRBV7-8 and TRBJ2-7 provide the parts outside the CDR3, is GAGVSQSPRYKVAKRGQDVALRCDPISGHVSLFWYQQALGQGPEFLTYFQNEAQLDKSGLPSDRFFAERPEGSVSTLKIQRTQQEDSAVYLCASSLPGGRAYEQYFGPGTRLTVT.

CDR3 nucleotides: TGTGCCAGCAGCCTAGGGTCCAATCAGCCCCAGCATTTT. Protein product: CASSLGSNQPQHF. The chain uses TRBV3-1 (or the pseudogene TRBV3-2) and TRBJ1-5; no reliable D call. This CDR3 region has 13 residues. The V end lost 4 bases, the J end lost 3 bases, and 7 bases lay between the germline ends. Germline lookup yields CDR1 LGHDT and CDR2 YNNKEL (reference sequence).

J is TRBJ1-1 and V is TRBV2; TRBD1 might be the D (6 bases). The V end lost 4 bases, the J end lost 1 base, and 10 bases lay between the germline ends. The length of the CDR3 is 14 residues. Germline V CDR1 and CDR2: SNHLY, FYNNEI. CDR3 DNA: TGTGCCAGCAGTGGGTACAGGGAGAACACTGAAGCTTTCTTT. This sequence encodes CASSGYRENTEAFF.

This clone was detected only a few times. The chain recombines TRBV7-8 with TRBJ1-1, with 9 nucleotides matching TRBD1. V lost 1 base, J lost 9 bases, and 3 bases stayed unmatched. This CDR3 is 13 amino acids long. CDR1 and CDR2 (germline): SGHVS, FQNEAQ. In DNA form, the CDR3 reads TGTGCCAGCAGCTTAGGGGACAGGGTAAAAGCTTTCTTT. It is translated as CASSLGDRVKAFF.

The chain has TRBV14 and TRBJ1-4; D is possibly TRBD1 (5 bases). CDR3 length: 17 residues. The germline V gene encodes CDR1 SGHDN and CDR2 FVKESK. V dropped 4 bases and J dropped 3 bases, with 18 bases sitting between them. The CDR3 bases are TGTGCCAGCAGCCGCCCGGGACGTCTCTTCGCTAATGAAAAACTGTTTTTT. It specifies CASSRPGRLFANEKLFF.

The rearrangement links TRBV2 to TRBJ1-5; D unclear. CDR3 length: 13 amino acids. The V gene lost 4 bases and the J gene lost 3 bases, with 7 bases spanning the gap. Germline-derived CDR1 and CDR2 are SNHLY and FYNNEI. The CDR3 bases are TGTGCCAGCAGTGTTCGAACCAATCAGCCCCAGCATTTT. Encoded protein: CASSVRTNQPQHF.

The CDR3 sequence is CASSLTGGPLNEQFF. DNA of the CDR3: TGTGCCAGCAGCTTAACGGGAGGGCCCCTCAATGAGCAGTTCTTC. This chain connects TRBV11-3 to TRBJ2-1; TRBD2 aligns across 8 bases. J gave up 6 bases and V 2 bases, and 6 bases lay outside the gene matches. Germline V gene data show CDR1 as SGHNT and CDR2 as YENEEA. CDR3 length: 15 residues.

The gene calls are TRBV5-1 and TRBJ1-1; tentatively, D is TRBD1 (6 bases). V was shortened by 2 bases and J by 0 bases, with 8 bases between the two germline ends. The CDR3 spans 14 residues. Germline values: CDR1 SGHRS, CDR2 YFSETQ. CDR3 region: CASSLTGLNTEAFF. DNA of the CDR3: TGCGCCAGCAGCTTAACAGGGTTGAACACTGAAGCTTTCTTT. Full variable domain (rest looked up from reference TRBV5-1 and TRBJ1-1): KAGVTQTPRYLIKTRGQQVTLSCSPISGHRSVSWYQQTPGQGLQFLFEYFSETQRNKGNFPGRFSGRQFSNSRSEMNVSTLELGDSALYLCASSLTGLNTEAFFGQGTRLTVV.

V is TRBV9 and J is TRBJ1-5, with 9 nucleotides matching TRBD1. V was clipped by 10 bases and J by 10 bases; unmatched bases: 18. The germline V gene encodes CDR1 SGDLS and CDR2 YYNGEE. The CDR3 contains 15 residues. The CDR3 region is CAPPPRDRVPEPQHF. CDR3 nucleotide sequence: TGTGCCCCACCCCCCCGGGACAGGGTACCGGAACCCCAGCATTTT.

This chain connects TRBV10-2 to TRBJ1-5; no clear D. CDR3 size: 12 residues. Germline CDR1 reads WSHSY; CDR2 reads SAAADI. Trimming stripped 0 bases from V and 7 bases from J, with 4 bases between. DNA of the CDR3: TGCGCCAGCAGTGAGTCGCCACAGCCCCAGCATTTT. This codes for CASSESPQPQHF.

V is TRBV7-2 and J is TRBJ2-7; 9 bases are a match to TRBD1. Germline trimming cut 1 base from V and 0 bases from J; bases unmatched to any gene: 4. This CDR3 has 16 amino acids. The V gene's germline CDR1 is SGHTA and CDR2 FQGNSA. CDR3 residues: CASSLVGQGGSYEQYV. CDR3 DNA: TGTGCCAGCAGCTTAGTGGGACAGGGAGGCTCCTACGAGCAGTACGTC.

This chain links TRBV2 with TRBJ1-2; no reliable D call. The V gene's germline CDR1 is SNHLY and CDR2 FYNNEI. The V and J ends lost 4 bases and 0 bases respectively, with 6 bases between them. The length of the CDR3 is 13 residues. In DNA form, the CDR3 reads TGTGCCAGCAGTGTGGGAGCTAACTATGGCTACACCTTC. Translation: CASSVGANYGYTF.

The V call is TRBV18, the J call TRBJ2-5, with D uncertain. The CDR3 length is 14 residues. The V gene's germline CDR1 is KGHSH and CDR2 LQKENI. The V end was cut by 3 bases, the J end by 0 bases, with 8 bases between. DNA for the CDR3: TGTGCCAGCTCACCGAACCCGTACCAAGAGACCCAGTACTTC. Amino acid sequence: CASSPNPYQETQYF.

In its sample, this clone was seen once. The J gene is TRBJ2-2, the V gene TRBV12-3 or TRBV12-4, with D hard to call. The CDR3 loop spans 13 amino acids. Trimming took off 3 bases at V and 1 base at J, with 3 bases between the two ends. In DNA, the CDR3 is TGTGCCAGCAGTTTGGGGAACACCGGGGAGCTGTTTTTT. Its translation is CASSLGNTGELFF.

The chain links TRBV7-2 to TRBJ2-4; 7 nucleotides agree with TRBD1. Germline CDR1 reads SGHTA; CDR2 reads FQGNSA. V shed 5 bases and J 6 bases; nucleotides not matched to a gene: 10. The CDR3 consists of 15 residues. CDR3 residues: CASSPDRERGNIQYF. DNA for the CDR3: TGTGCCAGCAGCCCCGACAGGGAGAGAGGAAACATTCAGTACTTC.

The CDR3 region is CASSWIQGSGYTF. The DNA for the CDR3 is TGTGCCAGCAGCTGGATCCAGGGTTCTGGCTACACCTTC. This chain connects TRBV5-6 to TRBJ1-2; tentative D call: TRBD1 (5 bases). Looked up from germline, CDR1 is SGHDT and CDR2 is YYEEEE. V lost 3 bases and J lost 7, with 13 bases in between. The CDR3 length is 13 residues.

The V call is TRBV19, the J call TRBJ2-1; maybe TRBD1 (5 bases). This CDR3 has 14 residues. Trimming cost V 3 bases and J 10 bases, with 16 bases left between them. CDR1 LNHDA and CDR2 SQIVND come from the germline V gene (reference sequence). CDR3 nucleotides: TGTGCCAGTAGTATGGCCGACAGCGACGACGAGCAGTTCTTC. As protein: CASSMADSDDEQFF.